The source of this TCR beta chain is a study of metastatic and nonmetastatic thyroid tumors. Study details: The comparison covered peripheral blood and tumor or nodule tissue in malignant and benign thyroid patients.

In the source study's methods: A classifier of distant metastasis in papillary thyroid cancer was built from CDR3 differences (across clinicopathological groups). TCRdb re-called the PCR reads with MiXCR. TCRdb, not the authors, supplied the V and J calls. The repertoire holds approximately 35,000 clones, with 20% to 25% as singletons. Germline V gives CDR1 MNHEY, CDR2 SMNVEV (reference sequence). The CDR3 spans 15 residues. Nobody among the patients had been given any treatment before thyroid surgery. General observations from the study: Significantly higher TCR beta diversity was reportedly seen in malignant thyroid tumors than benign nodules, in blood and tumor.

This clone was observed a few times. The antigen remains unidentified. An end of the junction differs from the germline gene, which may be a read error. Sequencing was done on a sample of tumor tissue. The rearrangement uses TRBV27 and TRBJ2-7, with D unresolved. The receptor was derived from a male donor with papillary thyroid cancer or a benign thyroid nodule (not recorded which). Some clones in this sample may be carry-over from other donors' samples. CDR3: CASSLFPTHSYEKYF. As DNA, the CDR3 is TGTGCCAGCAGTTTGTTTCCAACTCACTCCTACGAGAAGTACTTT.